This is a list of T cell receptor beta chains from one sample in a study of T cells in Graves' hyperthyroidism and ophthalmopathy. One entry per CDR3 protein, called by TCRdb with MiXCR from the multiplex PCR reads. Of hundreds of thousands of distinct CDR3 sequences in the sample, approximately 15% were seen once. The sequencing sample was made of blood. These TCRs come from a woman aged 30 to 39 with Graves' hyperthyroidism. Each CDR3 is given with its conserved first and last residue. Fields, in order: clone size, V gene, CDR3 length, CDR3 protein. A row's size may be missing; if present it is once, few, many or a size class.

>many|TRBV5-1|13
CASRRQENTEAFF
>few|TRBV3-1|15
CATRTGGESNQPQHF
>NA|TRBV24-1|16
CATSDLNRWAEDTQYF
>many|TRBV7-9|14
CASSLNTETYEQYF
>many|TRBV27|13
CASRDSLGYGYTF
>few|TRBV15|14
CATSIAAGANVLTF
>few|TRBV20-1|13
CSASRQQQETQYF
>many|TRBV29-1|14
CSVGSAGGVTEAFF
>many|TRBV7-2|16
CASSLVGGEGGSEQFF
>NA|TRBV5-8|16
CASSPSGRVITGELFF
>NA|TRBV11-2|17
CASSLDQPGGSYNEQFF
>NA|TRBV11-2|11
CASSYSDEQFF
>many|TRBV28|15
CASSMKGADNEKLFF
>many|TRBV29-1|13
CSVPDRNTGELFF
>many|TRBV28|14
CASSLDSRGRSYTF
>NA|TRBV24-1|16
CATSEIGTSSYNEQFF
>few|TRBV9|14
CASSLGRTMEVVFF
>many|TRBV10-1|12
CASSAGNYGYTF
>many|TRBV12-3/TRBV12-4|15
CASSFLQGRTDTQYF
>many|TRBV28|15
CASRALANLYNEQFF
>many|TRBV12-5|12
CASGPDEETQYF
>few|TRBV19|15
CASTFRDQGTDAQYF
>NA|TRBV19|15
CASSIPRGKNTEAFF
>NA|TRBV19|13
CASSIPGYNEQFF
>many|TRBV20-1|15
CSARDGGARVDTQYF
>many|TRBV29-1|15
CSVEDTGAPSDEQFF
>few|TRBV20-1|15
CSARLAEFKTDTQYF
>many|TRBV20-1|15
CSARDEGSSYNEQFF
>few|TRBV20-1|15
CSAPYETADNSPLHF
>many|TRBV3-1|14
CASRLDREGETQYF
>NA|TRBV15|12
CATSLGSNEQFF
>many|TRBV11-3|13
CASSLVRAGEQFF
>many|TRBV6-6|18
CASSYRGPVPVVGEKLFF
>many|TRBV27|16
CASSPGGTYFPYEQYF
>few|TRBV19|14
CASNSRQAPYEQYF
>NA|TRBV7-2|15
CANPTGGRDTGELFF
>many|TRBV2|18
CASSVGAGRNRMASTQYF
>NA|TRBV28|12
CASSTAITEAFF
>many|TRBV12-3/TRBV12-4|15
CASSFRDYHRYEQYF
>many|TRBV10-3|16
CAISDGSGRSYNEQFF
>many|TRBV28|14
CASSSEDRAYGYTF
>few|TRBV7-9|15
CASSDLNTGSNEQFF
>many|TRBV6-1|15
CASTDRDGWGETQYF
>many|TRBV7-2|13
CASSLVVSSPLHF
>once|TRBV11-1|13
CASSLFSTGELFF
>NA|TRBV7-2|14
CASSLVSGNNEQFF
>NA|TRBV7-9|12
CASSLGYGEAFF
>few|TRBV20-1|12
CSAPTGSGGYTF
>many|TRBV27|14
CASSLSLAGDEQFF
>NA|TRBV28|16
CASRLSGSSYNSPLHF
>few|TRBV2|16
CASLPRIGGGAEAGYF
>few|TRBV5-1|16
CASSSIGPGMNTEAFF
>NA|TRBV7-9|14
CASSLGGGPYEQCF
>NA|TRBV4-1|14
CASSQARETDEQFF
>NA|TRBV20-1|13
CSARGGAPYDQYF